The T cell receptor beta chain under discussion was sequenced for a study of blood T cell repertoires in COVID-19 (dated by TCRdb to about 2020). For the study in its entirety: Samples from collaborators originated in the United States, Italy and Spain and spanned both the acute and convalescent phases of COVID-19. The repertoires were made available in a free public database intended to serve as a resource for research on the immune response to SARS-CoV-2. The prospective study material was composed of cDNA or gDNA derived from T cells, B-cell-depleted T cells, or PBMCs. Where HLA class I and class II types were available, the types were taken from metadata supplied by the sample provider, not from assay-based typing. Samples came from the ongoing ImmuneRACE study (first 160 participants) plus 1,254 subjects from 6 global collaborators. Deeply sampled blood TCRbeta repertoires from subjects exposed to, actively infected with, or recovered from COVID-19 were included in the dataset. The sample metadata nearly always contained a de-identified subject ID, COVID-19 status, age in years and sex.

In regard to this clone: No cognate antigen has been identified for it. No base qualities exist here, and no much larger clone lies one base off it.

TCRbeta CDR3 regions were amplified from genomic DNA using the immunoSEQ Assay, a bias-controlled multiplex PCR. From the authors' description of their analysis: The number of nucleated cells in each sample was estimated by amplification of reference gene primers within the assay. To quantify the absolute abundance of each unique TCRbeta CDR3 rearrangement, sequence reads were collapsed and filtered. For each sample, productive Simpson clonality was calculated by taking the square root of Simpson's diversity index across productive rearrangements. What TCRdb holds here is the immuneACCESS table cut down to in-frame rearrangements. Part of the clones is not present; checked against another copy, under half of the missing clones reflect an unresolved V gene, and the others are unexplained. V, J and clone size are those of that table, while D and trimming were read from the DNA. This sample comprises 110,000 or so clones, about 85% of them detected only once. The top ten hold 3.4% of the sample.

Each collaborating institution followed its own protocols to collect whole blood in K2EDTA tubes. Collaborator samples were shipped for TCRbeta analysis as frozen whole blood, isolated PBMCs, or DNA extracted from either sample type. What the study reported, not specific to this receptor: The amount of clinical and demographic metadata varied by source and participant and was provided uncurated.

Its CDR3 holds 16 amino acids, cysteine through phenylalanine. Just the 48-base CDR3 DNA is kept, in frame starting at base 1. CDR1 and CDR2 were assigned from the germline V gene (reference sequence) as LNHDA and SQIVND. V is trimmed back by 1 base and J by 7 bases, and the junction contains 9 bases that no gene match accounts for. The chain is assembled from TRBV19 and TRBJ2-2; 7 central bases correspond to TRBD1. Sequencing was performed on peripheral blood. This TCR derives from a middle-aged man with acute or convalescent COVID-19. The nucleotides read TGTGCCAGTAGTATAGTTTTGAGACAGGGAGTCGGGGAGCTGTTTTTT. Protein translation: CASSIVLRQGVGELFF.